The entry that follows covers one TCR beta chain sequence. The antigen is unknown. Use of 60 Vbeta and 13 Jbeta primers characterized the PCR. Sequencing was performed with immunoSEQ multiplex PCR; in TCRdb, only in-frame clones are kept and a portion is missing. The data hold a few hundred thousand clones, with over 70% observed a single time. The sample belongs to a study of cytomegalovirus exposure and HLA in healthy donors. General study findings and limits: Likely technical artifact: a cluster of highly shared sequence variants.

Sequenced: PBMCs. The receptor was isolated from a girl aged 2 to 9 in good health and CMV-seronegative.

The CDR3 nucleotides read TGTGCCAGCGCCCAGGGTCCCTACGAGCAGTACTTC. Amino acid sequence: CASAQGPYEQYF. The chain is built from TRBV28 and TRBJ2-7, with D possibly TRBD1 on 5 matching bases. Germline lookup yields CDR1 MDHEN and CDR2 SYDVKM. The CDR3 loop spans 12 amino acids. Trimming took 8 bases from V and 2 from J, leaving 10 bases between them. Looking up the rest from reference TRBV28 and TRBJ2-7 gives the full variable domain: DVKVTQSSRYLVKRTGEKVFLECVQDMDHENMFWYRQDPGLGLRLIYFSYDVKMKEKGDIPEGYSVSREKKERFSLILESASTNQTSMYLCASAQGPYEQYFGPGTRLTVT.